The 8 T cell receptor beta chains below come from one sample, sequenced in a study of tumor-infiltrating lymphocytes in primary liver carcinoma. For each extraction, RNA and DNA were obtained together from about 21-30 mg of unsorted bulk tissue. A primer matching the constant region was used to make TCR beta cDNA from approximately 0.45 ug of total RNA. Libraries covering TCR beta were generated through three nested multiplex PCR rounds (using a slightly modified ARM-PCR). TRBV1-TRBV30 forward primers paired with a C-beta reverse primer drove the first two PCR rounds, roughly 10 cycles each. One entry per CDR3 protein results from TCRdb running MiXCR on the multiplex PCR reads. This table has tens of thousands of distinct CDR3 sequences, roughly 72% appearing once. The sample comprised liver tumor tissue from sampling region 1. Subset given: tumor region T1, superior pole. These receptors all come from a man aged 35 to 55 with primary liver carcinoma and hepatitis B virus infection.

This clonotype has at least ten counts. The J gene is TRBJ1-3, the V gene TRBV7-9; tentative D call: TRBD1 (5 bases). V lost 2 bases and J 3 bases, leaving 11 bases between the germline ends. The CDR3 is 15 amino acids. Germline V gene sequence: CDR1 SEHNR, CDR2 FQNEAQ (reference sequence). CDR3 in DNA: TGTGCCAGCAGCTTATCAGGGTATCTTGGAAACACCATATATTTT. It specifies CASSLSGYLGNTIYF.

On this clonotype itself: Possible read error: a much larger clone is one base away. In this CDR3 the conserved last residue, phenylalanine or tryptophan, is missing, so a read error is likely. This sequence joins TRBV30 and TRBJ1-1; D uncertain. The CDR3 length is 12 residues. V lost 4 bases, J lost 7 bases, and 13 bases lay in between. Germline V gene lookup returns CDR1 GTSNPN and CDR2 SVGIG (reference sequence). The CDR3 DNA reads as TGTGCCTGGAACCGCGGTGCACTTGAAGCTTTCCTT. As protein: CAWNRGALEAFL.

Details on this clonotype: A much larger clone sits a single nucleotide away, making a read error possible. This chain links TRBV10-3 with TRBJ2-1; TRBD1 matches 7 bases. From germline, CDR1 is ENHRY and CDR2 SYGVKD. Losses at the gene ends were 11 bases for V and 8 bases for J; bases not matched to a gene: 9. CDR3 length: 12 amino acids. CDR3: CAVQTGVDEQFF. In nucleotides, the CDR3 is TGTGCCGTCCAAACAGGGGTAGATGAGCAGTTCTTC.

This clonotype was seen more than once but under ten times. The chain recombines TRBV15 with TRBJ2-7, with 11 bases matching TRBD1. V shed 0 bases and J 4 bases; nucleotides not matched to a gene: 2. The CDR3 is made up of 15 amino acids. Germline V gene data show CDR1 as LNHNV and CDR2 as YYDKDF (reference sequence). The chain's CDR3 is CATSREGQGAYEQYF. The CDR3 nucleotides are TGTGCCACCAGCAGAGAAGGACAGGGGGCTTACGAGCAGTACTTC.

The rearrangement links TRBV5-6 to TRBJ1-1; D possibly corresponds to TRBD1 (6 bases). CDR3 size: 17 residues. The V gene lost 1 base and the J gene lost 7 bases, with 23 bases spanning the gap. Germline V gene data show CDR1 as SGHDT and CDR2 as YYEEEE. The DNA of the CDR3 is TGTGCCAGCAGCTTGAATAGTACGAGAAGGGGGGCCATTGAAGCTTTCTTT. Translating it yields CASSLNSTRRGAIEAFF.

This clonotype was observed at least ten times. This chain uses TRBV5-1 with TRBJ2-7, with no clear D. V shed 0 bases and J shed 7 bases, with 5 bases lying between them. From germline, CDR1 is SGHRS and CDR2 YFSETQ. The CDR3 extends over 11 amino acids. This CDR3 is CASSLEQEQYF. CDR3 DNA: TGCGCCAGCAGCTTGGAACAGGAGCAGTACTTC.

In the case of this clonotype: The germline gene is not matched at one end of the junction; a read error may be the cause. The chain employs TRBV5-1 and TRBJ2-1, with D tentatively TRBD2 (6 bases). The germline gives CDR1 SGHRS, CDR2 YFSETQ. This CDR3 has 16 amino acids. CDR3: CASSRDLWSSYNEQLF. The CDR3 nucleotides read TGCGCCAGCAGCCGGGACTTGTGGTCCTCCTACAATGAGCAGCTCTTC.

About this clonotype itself: A read error may account for a junction end that differs from germline. The chain employs TRBV11-2 and TRBJ2-2; possible D gene TRBD1, 6 bases. CDR3 length: 15 residues. The germline gives CDR1 SGHAT, CDR2 FQNNGV. CDR3 sequence: CASSLVGRDTGELSF. The CDR3 DNA reads as TGTGCCAGCAGCTTAGTCGGACGGGACACCGGGGAGCTGTCCTTT.